The 10 T cell receptor beta chains in this list originate from one sample, sequenced in a study of cytomegalovirus exposure and HLA in healthy donors. It was with 60 Vbeta and 13 Jbeta primers that the PCR ran. Repertoires were generated with immunoSEQ multiplex PCR, while TCRdb's copy carries only in-frame clones and drops some. The sample has around 140,000 clones, over 60% seen once. Sequencing was performed on PBMCs. Source of these receptors: a man aged 40-55 years in good health and CMV-seronegative.

The chain links TRBV6-6 to TRBJ2-5; 10 nucleotides align to TRBD1. Germline assignment: CDR1 MNHNY and CDR2 SVGAGI (reference sequence). With 10 bases clipped from V and 5 bases from J, the junction kept 7 bases outside the gene matches. The CDR3 sequence is 13 residues long. The CDR3: CAIRQGAEETQYF. In DNA, the CDR3 is TGTGCCATCCGACAGGGGGCGGAGGAGACCCAGTACTTC.

V is TRBV14 and J is TRBJ2-1; 11 bases agree with TRBD2. Germline CDR1 reads SGHDN; CDR2 reads FVKESK. This CDR3 is 15 amino acids long. V trimming: 4 bases; J trimming: 9 bases; junction bases outside the gene matches: 8. The CDR3 sequence: CASSLRLAGSGEQFF. In DNA form, the CDR3 reads TGTGCCAGCAGCCTTCGACTAGCGGGGAGTGGTGAGCAGTTCTTC.

V is TRBV29-1 and J is TRBJ2-7, with 7 bases that match TRBD2. Trimming took 5 bases from V and 0 from J; bases not matched to a gene: 4. Germline V gene data show CDR1 as SQVTM and CDR2 as ANQGSEA. This CDR3 contains 13 residues. CDR3 region: CSVRGRVSYEQYF. CDR3 in DNA: TGCAGCGTTCGGGGGAGGGTCTCCTACGAGCAGTACTTC.

The J gene is TRBJ2-1, the V gene TRBV28; 11 bases align to TRBD2. J was trimmed by 4 bases and V by 7 bases; bases with no gene match: 21. The CDR3 consists of 20 residues. Germline CDR1 MDHEN, CDR2 SYDVKM. CDR3 sequence: CASNSETGLAARGRYNEQFF. The CDR3 DNA sequence: TGTGCCAGCAACTCCGAAACGGGACTAGCGGCCAGGGGACGGTACAATGAGCAGTTCTTC.

Here the CDR3 reads CASSLVSYNEQFF. The CDR3 region has the DNA TGTGCCAGCAGCTTGGTTAGCTACAATGAGCAGTTCTTC. This chain joins TRBV5-4 and TRBJ2-1; D remains ambiguous. CDR1 SGHNT and CDR2 YYREEE come from the germline V gene (reference sequence). V was shortened by 0 bases and J by 3 bases, with 4 bases between the two germline ends. The CDR3 contains 13 residues.

The chain joins TRBV20-1 to TRBJ2-7, with D possibly TRBD1 on 5 matching bases. CDR1 and CDR2 from the germline V gene are DFQATT and SNEGSKA (reference sequence). Trimming cost V 6 bases and J 6 bases, with 12 bases left between them. The CDR3 length is 11 residues. CDR3 loop: CSARALGEQYF. Here the CDR3 DNA reads TGCAGTGCCAGGGCCTTGGGCGAGCAGTACTTC.

This clone was counted between two and nine times. This chain joins TRBV30 and TRBJ1-1, with D maybe TRBD1 (6 bases). V gave up 3 bases and J gave up 1 base, with 6 bases separating them. Germline lookup yields CDR1 GTSNPN and CDR2 SVGIG (reference sequence). The CDR3 extends over 12 amino acids. CDR3 residues: CAWRGGNTEAFF. For the CDR3, the DNA is TGTGCCTGGAGAGGGGGGAACACTGAAGCTTTCTTT.

The V call is TRBV7-9, the J call TRBJ1-1, with 12 bases fitting TRBD1. V lost 3 bases to trimming and J lost 0 bases; unmatched junction nucleotides: 5. Germline V lookup: CDR1 SEHNR, CDR2 FQNEAQ (reference sequence). The CDR3 sequence is 17 residues long. This CDR3 reads CASSLGQGAIMNTEAFF. Written as DNA, the CDR3 is TGTGCCAGCAGCTTGGGACAGGGGGCTATCATGAACACTGAAGCTTTCTTT.

V and J are TRBV19 and TRBJ2-1; 12 positions agree with TRBD2. The V segment lost 6 bases and the J segment 8 bases; nucleotides outside the gene matches: 8. CDR1 LNHDA and CDR2 SQIVND come from the germline V gene (reference sequence). The CDR3 runs to 15 residues. The CDR3 sequence is CASSPLAGGIDEQFF. For the CDR3, the DNA is TGTGCCAGTAGCCCCCTAGCGGGAGGGATCGATGAGCAGTTCTTC.

The chain couples TRBV5-6 to TRBJ2-7; perhaps TRBD1 as D (6 bases). The ends were cut back, 3 bases at V and 0 bases at J, with 16 bases in the middle. The CDR3 is made up of 16 amino acids. The V gene's germline CDR1 is SGHDT and CDR2 YYEEEE. CDR3 residues: CASSWSTGGGSYEQYF. The CDR3 DNA reads TGTGCCAGCAGCTGGAGCACTGGGGGCGGCTCCTACGAGCAGTACTTC.